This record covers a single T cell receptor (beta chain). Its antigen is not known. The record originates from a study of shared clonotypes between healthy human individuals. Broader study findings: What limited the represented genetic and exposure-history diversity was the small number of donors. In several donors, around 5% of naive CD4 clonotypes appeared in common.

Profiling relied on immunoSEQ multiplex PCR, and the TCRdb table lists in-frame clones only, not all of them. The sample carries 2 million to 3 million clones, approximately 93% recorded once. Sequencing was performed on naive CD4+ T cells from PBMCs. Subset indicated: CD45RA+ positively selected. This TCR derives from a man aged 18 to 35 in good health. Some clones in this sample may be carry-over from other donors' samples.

CDR3 sequence reads: CASSDLFRAALFF. In nucleotides, the CDR3 is TGTGCCAGCAGTGATTTATTTCGGGCAGCACTGTTTTTT. The chain links TRBV6-1 to TRBJ1-4; D is unresolved. The CDR3 runs to 13 residues. V lost 3 bases, J lost 13 bases, and 15 bases lay in between. Germline CDR1 and CDR2: MNHNS and SASEGT.